Listed below are T cell receptor beta chains from one sample, sequenced in a study of T-cell reconstitution after alpha-beta-depleted transplantation in children. TCRdb passed the PCR reads through MiXCR, listing each CDR3 protein once. The sample has 450,000 to 600,000 distinct CDR3 sequences, around 19% seen once. Source: PBMCs from the stem cell graft donor, taken from the stem cell graft. Every receptor here comes from a human donor who donated a stem cell graft to a child with acute lymphoblastic leukemia. The CDR3 runs from the conserved cysteine through the conserved F or W. A D gene is named only where the DNA matches it firmly. Clone size appears in some rows only: once, few, many, or a class for an expanded clone.

TRBD1	TRBV27	TRBJ1-1	.	CASSFLWTGVYTEAFF	TGTGCCAGCAGTTTTCTCTGGACAGGAGTTTACACTGAAGCTTTCTTT
.	TRBV5-1	TRBJ1-1	.	CASSLSAASGTEAFF	TGCGCCAGCAGCTTGTCGGCAGCCTCGGGAACTGAAGCTTTCTTT
TRBD2	TRBV7-2	TRBJ2-5	once	CASSIQGREGETQYF	TGTGCCAGCAGCATCCAGGGGCGGGAGGGGGAGACCCAGTACTTC
TRBD2	TRBV27	TRBJ2-5	.	CASRLGGSETQYF	TGTGCCAGCAGGCTCGGGGGGTCAGAGACCCAGTACTTC
.	TRBV4-1	TRBJ1-6	few	CASSQVYDGDSPLHF	TGCGCCAGCAGCCAAGTTTATGATGGGGATTCACCCCTCCACTTT
.	TRBV12-2	TRBJ1-2	.	CASRLISSAGYTF	TGTGCAAGTCGCTTAATTTCGAGTGCTGGCTACACCTTC
.	TRBV29-1	TRBJ2-1	few	CSVLVGNEQFF	TGCAGCGTTTTAGTGGGCAATGAGCAGTTCTTC
TRBD1	TRBV20-1	TRBJ2-7	few	CSARDTTGGAYEQYF	TGCAGTGCTAGAGATACTACAGGGGGCGCCTACGAGCAGTACTTC
.	TRBV24-1	TRBJ2-1	few	CATSLPREWGTGEQFF	TGTGCCACCAGTCTTCCCCGGGAGTGGGGGACTGGTGAGCAGTTCTTC
.	TRBV4-1	TRBJ2-7	.	CASSRSTFISYEQYF	TGCGCCAGCAGCCGCTCGACCTTTATATCCTACGAGCAGTACTTC
TRBD2	TRBV5-1	TRBJ2-7	.	CASSLGLAGGPGGQYF	TGCGCCAGCAGCTTAGGACTAGCGGGAGGGCCGGGCGGGCAGTACTTC
TRBD2	TRBV7-8	TRBJ2-1	.	CAVGGRAHNEQFF	TGTGCCGTAGGAGGGAGGGCCCATAATGAGCAGTTCTTC
.	TRBV5-1	TRBJ1-1	few	CASSLVPGLDTEAFF	TGCGCCAGCAGCTTGGTTCCAGGGTTGGACACTGAAGCTTTCTTT
.	TRBV2	TRBJ1-4	few	CASSEGALATNEKLFF	TGTGCCAGCAGTGAAGGGGCTCTTGCAACTAATGAAAAACTGTTTTTT
.	TRBV12-3/TRBV12-4	TRBJ1-5	.	CASSFSDINQPQHF	TGTGCCAGCAGTTTCTCGGATATCAATCAGCCCCAGCATTTT
.	TRBV27	TRBJ2-3	few	CASRITAGTDTQYF	TGTGCCAGCAGGATCACCGCGGGCACAGATACGCAGTATTTT
.	TRBV4-3	TRBJ2-2	few	CASSHRLTNTGELFF	TGCGCCAGCAGCCATAGGCTTACGAACACCGGGGAGCTGTTTTTT
.	TRBV27	TRBJ2-1	.	CASSFASVNEQFF	TGTGCCAGCAGTTTCGCCTCGGTGAATGAGCAGTTCTTC
TRBD2	TRBV11-2	TRBJ2-1	many	CASSRYPGGEPYNEQFF	TGTGCCAGCAGCCGATATCCGGGGGGAGAACCCTACAATGAGCAGTTCTTC